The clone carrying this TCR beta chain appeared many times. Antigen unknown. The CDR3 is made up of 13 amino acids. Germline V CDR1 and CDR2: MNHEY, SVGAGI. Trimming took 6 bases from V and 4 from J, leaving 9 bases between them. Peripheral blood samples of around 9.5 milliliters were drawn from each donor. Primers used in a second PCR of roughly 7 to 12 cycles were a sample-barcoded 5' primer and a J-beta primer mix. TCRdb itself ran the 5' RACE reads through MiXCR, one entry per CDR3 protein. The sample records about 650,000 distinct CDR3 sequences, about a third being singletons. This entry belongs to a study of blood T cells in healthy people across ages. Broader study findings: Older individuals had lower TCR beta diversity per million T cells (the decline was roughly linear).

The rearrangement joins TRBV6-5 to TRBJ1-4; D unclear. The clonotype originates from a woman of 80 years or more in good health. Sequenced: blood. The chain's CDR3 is CASRGALNEKLFF. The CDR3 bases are TGTGCCAGCAGGGGTGCGCTTAATGAAAAACTGTTTTTT.